The 7 T cell receptor delta chains in this list originate from one sample, sequenced in a study of gamma-delta T cells after stem cell transplantation. TCRdb reapplied CATT to the RT-PCR reads. The data show approximately 14,000 delta-chain clones, roughly 30% seen once. The sequenced material came from gamma-delta T cells. All receptors come from a human donor. It is not recorded whose cells these are; they may come from a transplant donor.

This chain joins TRDV3 and TRDJ1; the match to TRDD3 covers 8 bases. This CDR3 is 18 amino acids long. Trimming took 3 bases from V and 3 from J; bases not matched to a gene: 21. The V gene's germline CDR1 is TVYSNPD and CDR2 GDNSRS (reference sequence). The chain's CDR3 is CAFPCNKSEYWGSDKLIF. CDR3 sequence (DNA): TGTGCCTTCCCATGTAACAAGTCAGAGTACTGGGGGTCCGATAAACTCATCTTT.

This chain uses TRDV1 with TRDJ1; TRDD3 agrees at 9 bases. The CDR3 is 23 amino acids. Germline V CDR1 and CDR2: TSWWSYY, QGS. Germline trimming cut 0 bases from V and 0 bases from J; bases unmatched to any gene: 23. CDR3 sequence: CALGELHRSSYGGGIQDTDKLIF. In DNA form, the CDR3 reads TGTGCTCTTGGGGAACTCCACCGCAGTTCCTACGGGGGGGGGATACAAGACACCGATAAACTCATCTTT.

A few counts support this clone. The rearrangement uses TRDV1 and TRDJ1, with 13 bases aligning to TRDD3. The CDR3 runs 23 residues. The ends lost 4 bases at V and 0 bases at J; junction bases unmatched: 23. CDR1 is TSWWSYY, CDR2 QGS, per germline. The CDR3 DNA reads as TGTGCTCTTGGGGTAAGATTGGTGCCTTCCTACTGGGGGATACGGGGTTACACCGATAAACTCATCTTT. Translating it yields CALGVRLVPSYWGIRGYTDKLIF.

This sequence joins TRDV1 and TRDJ1; possible D gene TRDD3, 6 bases. CDR3 length equals 22 residues. Trimming pared 3 bases from V and 5 bases from J, leaving 37 bases between. Germline CDR1 is TSWWSYY and CDR2 is QGS. The CDR3, as DNA: TGTGCTCTTGGGGACTCTCCTGCAATCGGGCGTGTAGCTGGGGAGGGGTTTGATAAACTCATCTTT. It translates to CALGDSPAIGRVAGEGFDKLIF.

There are a few counts of this clone. A junction end diverges from the germline sequence, so it may reflect a read error. The sample holds other DNA sequences that translate to the same CDR3. The chain employs TRDV1 and TRDJ2; maybe TRDD2 (7 bases). Germline V gene lookup returns CDR1 TSWWSYY and CDR2 QGS. The CDR3 runs to 17 residues. CDR3 sequence (DNA): TGTGCTCTTGGGGAAACCCTATTCCTACTGGGACCAGCACAGCTCTTCTTT. Protein product: CALGETLFLLGPAQLFF.

This clone has only a few counts. Written as DNA, the CDR3 is TGTGCCTGTGACACGAGAGGTTTCGGAAGAAACACCGATAAACTCATCTTT. It codes for CACDTRGFGRNTDKLIF. The chain combines TRDV2 with TRDJ1, with no clear D. Germline V lookup: CDR1 GEAIGNYY, CDR2 EKD. The CDR3 covers 17 residues. Trimming removed 1 base at V and 0 bases at J, with 17 bases between.

The chain joins TRDV3 to TRDJ3, with 10 nucleotides matching TRDD3. Germline V gene sequence: CDR1 TVYSNPD, CDR2 GDNSRS (reference sequence). The CDR3 covers 17 residues. J lost 0 bases, V lost 3 bases, and 5 bases had no gene match. DNA for the CDR3: TGTGCCTTGACGGGGGATACGAGCTCCTGGGACACCCGACAGATGTTTTTC. The encoded protein is CALTGDTSSWDTRQMFF.